Listed here are 27 T cell receptor beta chains from one sample, sequenced in a study of cytomegalovirus exposure and HLA in healthy donors. Method: immunoSEQ multiplex PCR; TCRdb's copy keeps in-frame clones and lacks some. Here the sample spans about 63,000 clones, roughly 90% being singletons. The sample consisted of PBMCs. The receptors stem from a woman younger than 30 in good health and CMV-seronegative.

J is TRBJ2-7 and V is TRBV6-5, with D possibly matching TRBD1 (5 bases). Germline lookup yields CDR1 MNHEY and CDR2 SVGAGI. The V end lost 4 bases, the J end lost 7 bases, and 8 bases lay between the germline ends. This CDR3 has 11 residues. This chain's CDR3 is CASSLRTEQYF. For the CDR3, the DNA is TGTGCCAGCAGTTTGAGGACAGAGCAGTACTTC.

This clone occurred once. For the CDR3, the DNA is TGTGCCAGCAGCCCCACTAGCGGGAGGACAGATACGCAGTATTTT. It codes for CASSPTSGRTDTQYF. This chain links TRBV7-2 with TRBJ2-3; 12 bases line up with TRBD2. Trimming took 5 bases from V and 3 from J; bases not matched to a gene: 3. Germline V lookup: CDR1 SGHTA, CDR2 FQGNSA. The CDR3 length is 15 residues.

The V and J genes are TRBV2 and TRBJ2-7; no definite D call. Germline V gene lookup returns CDR1 SNHLY and CDR2 FYNNEI. V was shortened by 0 bases and J by 8 bases, with 11 bases between the two germline ends. This CDR3 spans 13 amino acids. The CDR3, as DNA: TGTGCCAGCAGTGAAGCGTTAACGGTAAAGCAGTACTTC. Residues: CASSEALTVKQYF.

This clone was counted once. The gene calls are TRBV7-9 and TRBJ1-1, with a tentative D call TRBD1 (6 bases). The CDR3 is made up of 14 amino acids. The germline V gene encodes CDR1 SEHNR and CDR2 FQNEAQ (reference sequence). Trimming shortened V by 6 bases and J by 5 bases, and 16 bases separated the two germline ends. Here the CDR3 reads CASRSDRRDTEAFF. In nucleotides, the CDR3 is TGTGCCAGCAGATCTGACAGGAGAGATACTGAAGCTTTCTTT. The full variable domain, with the rest looked up from reference TRBV7-9 and TRBJ1-1, is DTGVSQNPRHKITKRGQNVTFRCDPISEHNRLYWYRQTLGQGPEFLTYFQNEAQLEKSRLLSDRFSAERPKGSFSTLEIQRTEQGDSAMYLCASRSDRRDTEAFFGQGTRLTVV.

This chain joins TRBV2 and TRBJ1-5; D might be TRBD1 (6 bases). The CDR3 is 15 amino acids. The germline V gene encodes CDR1 SNHLY and CDR2 FYNNEI. With 4 bases removed from V and 5 bases from J, the gap between germline ends came to 15 bases. CDR3 in DNA: TGTGCCAGCAGTGGACAGGTCGTCCCTTATCAGCCCCAGCATTTT. It translates to CASSGQVVPYQPQHF.

This clone came up once. The chain combines TRBV10-3 with TRBJ2-5; 7 bases are shared with TRBD1. The V segment lost 5 bases and the J segment 5 bases; nucleotides outside the gene matches: 8. The germline V gene has CDR1 ENHRY and CDR2 SYGVKD. The CDR3 covers 14 residues. CDR3 bases: TGTGCCATCAGTCCGGGGACAGTATCGGAGACCCAGTACTTC. This encodes CAISPGTVSETQYF.

This rearrangement joins TRBV28 to TRBJ2-3; 12 bases fit TRBD2. The CDR3 is made up of 16 amino acids. Germline trimming cut 6 bases from V and 0 bases from J; bases unmatched to any gene: 4. CDR1 and CDR2 from the germline V gene are MDHEN and SYDVKM. The CDR3 DNA is TGTGCCAGCAGGACAACTAGCGGGAGGAGCACAGATACGCAGTATTTT. Translation: CASRTTSGRSTDTQYF. Full variable domain (missing parts from reference TRBV28 and TRBJ2-3): DVKVTQSSRYLVKRTGEKVFLECVQDMDHENMFWYRQDPGLGLRLIYFSYDVKMKEKGDIPEGYSVSREKKERFSLILESASTNQTSMYLCASRTTSGRSTDTQYFGPGTRLTVL.

The chain has TRBV19 and TRBJ1-6; D is unresolved. The CDR3 spans 14 residues. CDR1 is LNHDA and CDR2 is SQIVND in the germline V gene (reference sequence). The V gene lost 6 bases and the J gene lost 5 bases, with 11 bases spanning the gap. CDR3 bases: TGTGCCAGTAGGTTCCGTCAGGATAATTCACCCCTCCACTTT. Amino acid sequence: CASRFRQDNSPLHF.

The chain's CDR3 is CAIGGGRNTIYF. The CDR3 DNA sequence: TGTGCCATCGGGGGAGGGCGAAACACCATATATTTT. The rearrangement joins TRBV2 to TRBJ1-3; maybe TRBD1 (5 bases). The germline V gene has CDR1 SNHLY and CDR2 FYNNEI. CDR3 size: 12 residues. V lost 10 bases, J lost 5 bases, and 12 bases lay in between.

This chain links TRBV2 with TRBJ1-6, with D hard to call. This CDR3 has 17 residues. The V end lost 6 bases, the J end lost 1 base, and 16 bases lay between the germline ends. CDR1 is SNHLY, CDR2 FYNNEI, per germline. CDR3 DNA sequence: TGTGCCAGCAGGTCCGCCGGGGTAGGGTCCTATAATTCACCCCTCCACTTT. Residues: CASRSAGVGSYNSPLHF. Supplemented by reference TRBV2 and TRBJ1-6, the full variable domain reads EPEVTQTPSHQVTQMGQEVILRCVPISNHLYFYWYRQILGQKVEFLVSFYNNEISEKSEIFDDQFSVERPDGSNFTLKIRSTKLEDSAMYFCASRSAGVGSYNSPLHFGNGTRLTVT.

The gene calls are TRBV29-1 and TRBJ1-1, with TRBD1 matching over 12 bases. V was pared by 6 bases and J by 5 bases, with 4 bases of the junction left unmatched. Germline V gene lookup returns CDR1 SQVTM and CDR2 ANQGSEA. CDR3 size: 13 residues. The CDR3 DNA is TGCAGCGTACGGGACAGGGGGCTTACTGAAGCTTTCTTT. Translation gives CSVRDRGLTEAFF. Variable domain in full (rest from reference TRBV29-1 and TRBJ1-1): SAVISQKPSRDICQRGTSLTIQCQVDSQVTMMFWYRQQPGQSLTLIATANQGSEATYESGFVIDKFPISRPNLTFSTLTVSNMSPEDSSIYLCSVRDRGLTEAFFGQGTRLTVV.

This clone showed up just a few times. This sequence joins TRBV19 and TRBJ1-5, with D perhaps matching TRBD1 (6 bases). CDR1 is LNHDA, CDR2 SQIVND, per germline (reference sequence). CDR3 length: 14 amino acids. The ends were cut back, 3 bases at V and 3 bases at J, with 9 bases in the middle. CDR3 in DNA: TGTGCCAGTAGTATGATGGGGGCCAATCAGCCCCAGCATTTT. This gives the protein CASSMMGANQPQHF. Looking up the rest from reference TRBV19 and TRBJ1-5 gives the full variable domain: DGGITQSPKYLFRKEGQNVTLSCEQNLNHDAMYWYRQDPGQGLRLIYYSQIVNDFQKGDIAEGYSVSREKKESFPLTVTSAQKNPTAFYLCASSMMGANQPQHFGDGTRLSIL.

The rearrangement uses TRBV15 and TRBJ2-2, with TRBD2 matching 14 bases. V was clipped by 6 bases and J by 7 bases; unmatched bases: 13. CDR3 length equals 18 residues. Germline V lookup: CDR1 LNHNV, CDR2 YYDKDF (reference sequence). CDR3 loop: CATRGTGGTSGSSGELFF. In nucleotides, the CDR3 is TGTGCCACCAGAGGGACAGGGGGGACTAGCGGGAGTAGCGGGGAGCTGTTTTTT.

The rearrangement links TRBV18 to TRBJ2-2; D is uncertain. Germline lookup yields CDR1 KGHSH and CDR2 LQKENI. Trimming left V 4 bases short and J 6 bases short, with 9 bases between. The CDR3 has 13 amino acids. The CDR3: CASSLGWAGELFF. In DNA, the CDR3 is TGTGCCAGCTCACTCGGGTGGGCCGGGGAGCTGTTTTTT. The full variable domain, in which reference TRBV18 and TRBJ2-2 provide the parts outside the CDR3, is NAGVMQNPRHLVRRRGQEARLRCSPMKGHSHVYWYRQLPEEGLKFMVYLQKENIIDESGMPKERFSAEFPKEGPSILRIQQVVRGDSAAYFCASSLGWAGELFFGEGSRLTVL.

The V and J genes are TRBV10-3 and TRBJ1-4; tentatively, D is TRBD1 (6 bases). This CDR3 has 14 amino acids. Deletions cut 3 bases from V and 7 bases from J, with 12 bases between. The germline gives CDR1 ENHRY, CDR2 SYGVKD. In DNA, the CDR3 is TGTGCCATCAGTGATAGGGGGAGAGGTGAAAAACTGTTTTTT. Residues: CAISDRGRGEKLFF.

This chain connects TRBV28 to TRBJ2-2, with D perhaps matching TRBD2 (5 bases). The CDR3 is 14 residues long. The V and J ends lost 6 bases and 1 base respectively, with 9 bases between them. Per the germline V gene, CDR1 is MDHEN and CDR2 is SYDVKM. In DNA form, the CDR3 reads TGTGCCAGCAGCAACAGCGGGAACACCGGGGAGCTGTTTTTT. Amino acid sequence: CASSNSGNTGELFF. Complete variable domain (other parts from reference TRBV28 and TRBJ2-2): DVKVTQSSRYLVKRTGEKVFLECVQDMDHENMFWYRQDPGLGLRLIYFSYDVKMKEKGDIPEGYSVSREKKERFSLILESASTNQTSMYLCASSNSGNTGELFFGEGSRLTVL.

The genes are TRBV5-1 and TRBJ2-7, with 7 nucleotides matching TRBD1. The CDR3 consists of 14 residues. Germline CDR1 and CDR2: SGHRS and YFSETQ. J gave up 5 bases and V 0 bases, and 5 bases lay outside the gene matches. CDR3 residues: CASSLVQGEHEQYF. The CDR3 nucleotides read TGCGCCAGCAGCTTGGTCCAGGGGGAGCACGAGCAGTACTTC.

V and J are TRBV30 and TRBJ1-1, with a tentative D call TRBD1 (6 bases). Germline V gene sequence: CDR1 GTSNPN, CDR2 SVGIG (reference sequence). This CDR3 has 15 amino acids. Deletions cut 2 bases from V and 1 base from J, with 14 bases between. The DNA for the CDR3 is TGTGCCTGGAGTCCCACGGGGGGGCAGAACACTGAAGCTTTCTTT. This encodes CAWSPTGGQNTEAFF.

The chain uses TRBV6-5 and TRBJ1-5, with 7 bases that match TRBD1. The ends lost 2 bases at V and 4 bases at J; junction bases unmatched: 5. This CDR3 contains 15 residues. Germline values: CDR1 MNHEY, CDR2 SVGAGI. In nucleotides, the CDR3 is TGTGCCAGCAGTTACGGAGGGGGCGTTAATCAGCCCCAGCATTTT. This translates into CASSYGGGVNQPQHF.

V and J are TRBV30 and TRBJ2-5; 10 bases align to TRBD2. With 4 bases clipped from V and 4 bases from J, the junction kept 0 bases outside the gene matches. Germline CDR1 GTSNPN, CDR2 SVGIG (reference sequence). The CDR3 sequence is 12 residues long. The chain's CDR3 is CAWTSGRETQYF. The CDR3 coding sequence is TGTGCCTGGACTAGCGGGAGAGAGACCCAGTACTTC.

In this sample, this clone turned up once. The J gene is TRBJ2-1, the V gene TRBV29-1; possibly TRBD2 for D (5 bases). The V and J ends lost 3 bases and 8 bases respectively, with 11 bases between them. The CDR3 consists of 12 residues. Germline V gene sequence: CDR1 SQVTM, CDR2 ANQGSEA. For the CDR3, the DNA is TGCAGCGTTGACGGACTGAACGATGAGCAGTTCTTC. This codes for CSVDGLNDEQFF.

The chain carries TRBV11-2 and TRBJ2-7; TRBD2 matches 10 bases. The CDR3 contains 15 residues. Germline V CDR1 and CDR2: SGHAT, FQNNGV. V lost 5 bases and J lost 4; bases outside the gene matches: 8. The CDR3 is CASSQISGRAYEQYF. As DNA, the CDR3 is TGTGCCAGCAGCCAAATCAGCGGGAGGGCTTACGAGCAGTACTTC. The full variable domain, in which reference TRBV11-2 and TRBJ2-7 provide the parts outside the CDR3, is EAGVAQSPRYKIIEKRQSVAFWCNPISGHATLYWYQQILGQGPKLLIQFQNNGVVDDSQLPKDRFSAERLKGVDSTLKIQPAKLEDSAVYLCASSQISGRAYEQYFGPGTRLTVT.

This CDR3 is CASSREQGATYEQYF. CDR3 DNA: TGCGCCAGCAGCCGAGAACAGGGGGCCACCTACGAGCAGTACTTC. V and J are TRBV4-1 and TRBJ2-7, with 9 bases fitting TRBD1. J gave up 2 bases and V 4 bases, and 6 bases lay outside the gene matches. This CDR3 is built from 15 residues. CDR1 MGHRA and CDR2 YSYEKL come from the germline V gene.

V and J are TRBV2 and TRBJ2-3, with 9 bases that match TRBD1. This CDR3 has 13 residues. Germline values: CDR1 SNHLY, CDR2 FYNNEI. V dropped 10 bases and J dropped 2; count of bases not matched to a gene: 4. The CDR3 DNA follows: TGTGCCACACAGGGGGCCTTCACAGATACGCAGTATTTT. It codes for CATQGAFTDTQYF.

The genes are TRBV16 and TRBJ2-7, with 9 bases matching TRBD1. V shed 5 bases, J shed 1 base, and the junction held 3 bases outside the gene matches. This CDR3 is built from 14 residues. Germline CDR1 KGHSY, CDR2 FQNENV. CDR3 amino acids: CASSSGTGSYEQYF. In nucleotides, the CDR3 is TGTGCCAGCAGCTCCGGGACAGGGTCCTACGAGCAGTACTTC.

For the CDR3, the DNA is TGTGCCAGCTCACCAGCGGGGGTTCTCTTCTCTGGAAACACCATATATTTT. This sequence encodes CASSPAGVLFSGNTIYF. This chain connects TRBV18 to TRBJ1-3; D is possibly TRBD1 (5 bases). V dropped 2 bases and J dropped 0 bases, with 14 bases sitting between them. The germline gives CDR1 KGHSH, CDR2 LQKENI. There are 17 residues in the CDR3.

The V call is TRBV7-8, the J call TRBJ1-1, with 7 bases aligning to TRBD1. Germline-derived CDR1 and CDR2 are SGHVS and FQNEAQ. Germline trimming cut 4 bases from V and 0 bases from J; bases unmatched to any gene: 5. The CDR3 has 15 residues. The CDR3 region is CASSSWTGMNTEAFF. The CDR3 bases are TGTGCCAGCAGCTCCTGGACAGGCATGAACACTGAAGCTTTCTTT.